This TCR beta chain was sequenced during a study of breast tumors, draining lymph nodes, adjacent tissues. In germline, CDR1 is SGHTA, CDR2 FQGTGA. This CDR3 region has 15 residues. With 1 base removed from V and 5 bases from J, the gap between germline ends came to 12 bases. Whole-study findings and limits: Tumors had less TCR diversity than lymph nodes, more than nontumor tissue. The data were judged consistent with most tumor T cells coming from lymph node and expanding in tumor. Luminal-like breast cancer showed significantly greater tumor-nontumor repertoire similarity than basal-like breast cancer did.

This clonotype has a count of ten or more. Its specificity is not known. TCRdb itself ran the multiplex PCR reads through MiXCR, one entry per CDR3 protein. The sample gives more than 50,000 distinct CDR3 sequences, roughly 39% of which show up once; about 11% is in the top ten. The receptor was derived from a female donor with breast cancer. Some clones in this sample may be carry-over from other donors' samples. The rearrangement joins TRBV7-3 to TRBJ2-1, with a tentative D call TRBD2 (5 bases). Sequencing was done on a sample of breast tumor tissue. The CDR3 protein is CASSLIGYGNNEQFF. The CDR3 nucleotides are TGTGCCAGCAGCTTAATCGGGTACGGGAACAATGAGCAGTTCTTC.